Presented here are 17 T cell receptor beta chains from one specimen sequenced in a study of T cells in Graves' hyperthyroidism and ophthalmopathy. The TCR beta CDR3 regions underwent amplification using RNA transcripts as the source. An initial round of RT-PCR targeting the TCR CDR3 relied on the HTBI primer set. From the multiplex PCR reads, TCRdb called clonotypes with MiXCR, one entry per CDR3 protein. In the table there are 550,000 to 600,000 distinct CDR3 sequences, approximately 14% of which are singletons. Sequences were obtained from blood. Receptors were obtained from a woman under 30 with Graves' ophthalmopathy.

This clonotype was recorded at least ten times. This rearrangement joins TRBV27 to TRBJ2-7, with D tentatively TRBD2 (6 bases). From germline, CDR1 is MNHEY and CDR2 SMNVEV (reference sequence). The CDR3 is 17 residues long. Deletions cut 1 base from V and 5 bases from J, with 21 bases between. The DNA for the CDR3 is TGTGCCAGCAGTTTATTGGGTGTCGGAGGGCCGAGCGACGAGCAGTACTTC. It translates to CASSLLGVGGPSDEQYF.

The V call is TRBV7-9, the J call TRBJ1-2; D is unresolved. The germline V gene has CDR1 SEHNR and CDR2 FQNEAQ (reference sequence). This CDR3 has 14 residues. V dropped 1 base and J dropped 0 bases, with 6 bases sitting between them. The CDR3 coding sequence is TGTGCCAGCAGCTTAGTGAATACTAACTATGGCTACACCTTC. Amino acid sequence: CASSLVNTNYGYTF.

This clonotype occurred many times. This sequence joins TRBV12-3 or TRBV12-4 and TRBJ2-1; D may be TRBD2 (5 bases). The CDR3 is made up of 13 amino acids. V lost 5 bases and J lost 9, with 14 bases in between. The CDR3, as DNA: TGTGCCAGCAGTGACCACCGGGATTTTGAGCAGTTCTTC. This gives the protein CASSDHRDFEQFF.

The rearrangement links TRBV27 to TRBJ2-5; 14 bases match TRBD2. The J segment lost 7 bases and the V segment lost 2 bases, leaving 6 bases of the junction unmatched. Per germline, CDR1 MNHEY and CDR2 SMNVEV (reference sequence). CDR3 length: 16 amino acids. The CDR3 DNA sequence: TGTGCCAGCAGTTTAGGGACTAGCGGGAGAGGTGGGACCCAGTACTTC. Its translation: CASSLGTSGRGGTQYF.

This clonotype has only a few counts. The DNA for the CDR3 is TGTGCCTGGAGTGTAGGGACAGGGGGTTCCTACGAGCAGTACTTC. As protein: CAWSVGTGGSYEQYF. J is TRBJ2-7 and V is TRBV30; TRBD1 agrees at 11 bases. V lost 0 bases to trimming and J lost 1 base; unmatched junction nucleotides: 2. CDR1 and CDR2 from the germline V gene are GTSNPN and SVGIG (reference sequence). The length of the CDR3 is 15 residues.

The chain carries TRBV19 and TRBJ2-7, with 8 nucleotides matching TRBD2. The CDR3 loop spans 14 amino acids. Trimming cost V 8 bases and J 0 bases; bases outside gene matches: 6. The germline V gene encodes CDR1 LNHDA and CDR2 SQIVND (reference sequence). The CDR3 DNA reads as TGTGCCAGTTCGGCGGGGGGCATCTCCTACGAGCAGTACTTC. Residues: CASSAGGISYEQYF. The whole variable domain, filled in from reference TRBV19 and TRBJ2-7, reads DGGITQSPKYLFRKEGQNVTLSCEQNLNHDAMYWYRQDPGQGLRLIYYSQIVNDFQKGDIAEGYSVSREKKESFPLTVTSAQKNPTAFYLCASSAGGISYEQYFGPGTRLTVT.

In its sample, this clonotype was seen a few times. In DNA form, the CDR3 reads TGCAGCGTTGCCCTCGCGGGAGAATCCTACAATGAGCAGTTCTTC. Encoded protein: CSVALAGESYNEQFF. The genes are TRBV29-1 and TRBJ2-1, with TRBD2 matching 7 bases. Germline trimming cut 4 bases from V and 1 base from J; bases unmatched to any gene: 7. Germline V CDR1 and CDR2: SQVTM, ANQGSEA. CDR3 size: 15 residues.

This clonotype has more than one count but fewer than ten. The junction departs from germline at one end; a sequencing error may be responsible. The rearrangement links TRBV7-3 to TRBJ2-7; no reliable D call. This CDR3 region has 13 residues. Germline V CDR1 and CDR2: SGHTA, FQGTGA. CDR3 amino acids: CASSPSGSYEQDF. DNA of the CDR3: TGTGCCAGCAGTCCCTCGGGCAGCTACGAGCAGGACTTC.

This clonotype was observed many times. J is TRBJ2-7 and V is TRBV2; TRBD2 matches 10 bases. Per the germline V gene, CDR1 is SNHLY and CDR2 is FYNNEI. The CDR3 is 14 amino acids. The junction had 10 bases not matched to a gene; V was cut back by 10 bases and J by 4 bases. CDR3 bases: TGTGCCACCGAAGCTAGCGGGAGTAGGTACGAGCAGTACTTC. It yields the protein CATEASGSRYEQYF.

This rearrangement joins TRBV19 to TRBJ1-2; weak D call: TRBD1 (5 bases). The CDR3 contains 12 residues. From germline, CDR1 is LNHDA and CDR2 SQIVND (reference sequence). The V and J ends lost 4 bases and 4 bases respectively, with 7 bases between them. The CDR3 DNA follows: TGTGCCAGTAGTACCGGGACCTATGGCTACACCTTC. Translation gives CASSTGTYGYTF.

The chain recombines TRBV19 with TRBJ1-1; D call uncertain. Looked up from germline, CDR1 is LNHDA and CDR2 is SQIVND (reference sequence). The V end lost 1 base, the J end lost 7 bases, and 13 bases lay between the germline ends. The CDR3 spans 14 residues. The CDR3 reads CASSIGLLPDEAFF. The DNA of the CDR3 is TGTGCCAGTAGTATAGGTCTTTTGCCAGATGAAGCTTTCTTT.

This clonotype was detected many times. This chain uses TRBV10-3 with TRBJ2-5; 7 bases match TRBD1. After removal of 0 bases from V and 1 base from J, the junction contained 2 bases not matched to a gene. Germline V gene data show CDR1 as ENHRY and CDR2 as SYGVKD. This CDR3 has 15 amino acids. For the CDR3, the DNA is TGTGCCATCAGTGAGTCCACAGGGGTCCAAGAGACCCAGTACTTC. Protein sequence: CAISESTGVQETQYF.

This clonotype was counted at least ten times. The rearrangement joins TRBV6-1 to TRBJ1-1; D remains ambiguous. Germline values: CDR1 MNHNS, CDR2 SASEGT. The CDR3 has 14 amino acids. With 2 bases removed from V and 0 bases from J, the gap between germline ends came to 7 bases. DNA for the CDR3: TGTGCCAGCAGTGAATTCGGCCTGAACACTGAAGCTTTCTTT. This encodes CASSEFGLNTEAFF.

This clonotype was detected many times. Written as DNA, the CDR3 is TGTGCCAGCAGTTTGCTAGCGGGAGATGAAGATACGCAGTATTTT. This encodes CASSLLAGDEDTQYF. The V gene is TRBV12-3 or TRBV12-4, the J gene TRBJ2-3, with 10 bases that match TRBD2. V shed 3 bases, J shed 5 bases, and the junction held 5 bases outside the gene matches. This CDR3 has 15 residues.

V is TRBV19 and J is TRBJ2-7; 9 bases line up with TRBD1. The CDR3 loop spans 14 amino acids. Germline V gene sequence: CDR1 LNHDA, CDR2 SQIVND (reference sequence). V was clipped by 3 bases and J by 5 bases; unmatched bases: 5. As DNA, the CDR3 is TGTGCCAGTAGTATCGGGACAGGGTGGAACGAGCAGTACTTC. Translating it yields CASSIGTGWNEQYF. The entire variable domain, with the rest obtained from reference TRBV19 and TRBJ2-7, is as follows: DGGITQSPKYLFRKEGQNVTLSCEQNLNHDAMYWYRQDPGQGLRLIYYSQIVNDFQKGDIAEGYSVSREKKESFPLTVTSAQKNPTAFYLCASSIGTGWNEQYFGPGTRLTVT.

V and J are TRBV28 and TRBJ2-1; D is ambiguous. This CDR3 has 11 residues. V lost 7 bases to trimming and J lost 3 bases, with 4 bases between them. The germline gives CDR1 MDHEN, CDR2 SYDVKM. CDR3 loop: CASTYYNEQFF. The CDR3 DNA follows: TGTGCCAGCACTTACTACAATGAGCAGTTCTTC.

This clonotype was recorded many times. The V call is TRBV7-9, the J call TRBJ2-1; tentatively, D is TRBD2 (6 bases). The V gene lost 3 bases and the J gene lost 6 bases, with 15 bases spanning the gap. CDR3 size: 15 residues. Germline-derived CDR1 and CDR2 are SEHNR and FQNEAQ (reference sequence). The CDR3 DNA sequence: TGTGCCAGCAGCTTCTCGGGAGTTTCGGCCAATGAGCAGTTCTTC. Its protein is CASSFSGVSANEQFF.